The rows below give T cell receptor beta chains drawn from one sample of a study of blood T cell repertoires in COVID-19. TCRdb keeps only in-frame clones here, not all; method: immunoSEQ multiplex PCR. The sample yields tens of thousands of clones, more than 85% seen once. Sequencing used peripheral blood. The receptors were sampled from a man between 70 and 80 years old with active COVID-19. The CDR3 runs from the conserved cysteine through the conserved F or W. The order of the fields is CDR3 length, J gene, V gene, clone size, D gene, CDR3 DNA, CDR3 protein. The D gene is left open where the match is weak. Size is omitted from some rows. Given values are once, few, many or a class for expanded clones.

13,TRBJ1-2,TRBV29-1,-,-,TGCAGCGTCGCGGGGGCAGGGAACTATGGCTACACCTTC,CSVAGAGNYGYTF
15,TRBJ1-3,TRBV6-5,-,TRBD1,TGTGCCAGCAGTCCACAGGGGGCTGGTGGAAACACCATATATTTT,CASSPQGAGGNTIYF
15,TRBJ2-2,TRBV30,-,-,TGTGCCTGGAGTGTAGGGAGACAGAACACCGGGGAGCTGTTTTTT,CAWSVGRQNTGELFF
17,TRBJ2-7,TRBV4-2,once,-,TGTGCCAGCAGCCACCCCGCCGGACTCTCTACCTCCTACGAGCAGTACTTC,CASSHPAGLSTSYEQYF
15,TRBJ2-7,TRBV9,once,TRBD2,TGTGCCAGCAGCGTAGCGGCTAGCGGGAGCGACGAGCAGTACTTC,CASSVAASGSDEQYF
18,TRBJ2-4,TRBV21-1,-,-,TGTGCCAGCAGCACCCCCCCCGCGACAGTTTTAGCCAAAAACATTCAGTACTTC,CASSTPPATVLAKNIQYF
17,TRBJ2-2,TRBV9,once,TRBD1,TGTGCCAGCAGCGTAGCCCCACAGGGGGCGGGTTCCGGGGAGCTGTTTTTT,CASSVAPQGAGSGELFF
15,TRBJ2-5,TRBV7-9,-,TRBD2,TGTGCCAGCAGCTTATTAGCGGGAGGTGGTGAGACCCAGTACTTC,CASSLLAGGGETQYF
15,TRBJ1-1,TRBV14,-,-,TGTGCCAGCAGCCCAGCGGCAGGGGCAAACACTGAAGCTTTCTTT,CASSPAAGANTEAFF
15,TRBJ1-1,TRBV6-2/TRBV6-3,-,-,TGTGCCAGCAGTTACCGGGCCACCAGGGACACTGAAGCTTTCTTT,CASSYRATRDTEAFF
16,TRBJ2-7,TRBV19,-,TRBD1,TGTGCCAGTAGTAACCCGGGGGACAGGGGGCAGTACGAGCAGTACTTC,CASSNPGDRGQYEQYF
15,TRBJ1-6,TRBV19,-,-,TGTGCCAGTACCCCGGGGCAGGGGTGGAATTCACCCCTCCACTTT,CASTPGQGWNSPLHF
16,TRBJ1-4,TRBV7-9,-,TRBD1,TGTGCCAGCAGCTTAGATCAGGGACAGGGGAATGAAAAACTGTTTTTT,CASSLDQGQGNEKLFF
15,TRBJ2-7,TRBV6-4,-,-,TGTGCCAGCAGTGTGGAGCCCGGGAGCTCCTACGAGCAGTACTTC,CASSVEPGSSYEQYF
17,TRBJ2-2,TRBV29-1,-,TRBD2,TGCAGCGTTGAAGATCCGTATTGGGGAGGGAGAGCCGGGGAGCTGTTTTTT,CSVEDPYWGGRAGELFF
13,TRBJ1-3,TRBV30,-,-,TGTGCCTGGCATCCAGACTCTGGAAACACCATATATTTT,CAWHPDSGNTIYF
14,TRBJ2-5,TRBV7-2,-,-,TGTGCCAGCAGCCCCCCGGGAACCAGGGAGACCCAGTACTTC,CASSPPGTRETQYF
18,TRBJ2-1,TRBV28,-,TRBD2,TGTGCCAGCAGTCCGGGAGGGACTAGCGGGATCGCCTACAATGAGCAGTTCTTC,CASSPGGTSGIAYNEQFF
16,TRBJ2-3,TRBV6-5,-,-,TGTGCCAGCAGTTACTCGGGGGGACGGAACACAGATACGCAGTATTTT,CASSYSGGRNTDTQYF
12,TRBJ2-7,TRBV6-2/TRBV6-3,-,TRBD1,TGTGCCAGCAGCCCCGGACAGGTCGGGCAGTACTTC,CASSPGQVGQYF
14,TRBJ2-1,TRBV6-5,-,TRBD1,TGTGCCAGCAGCCACAGGGGGCAGTGGAATGAGCAGTTCTTC,CASSHRGQWNEQFF
15,TRBJ2-3,TRBV10-3,-,-,TGTGCCATCAGTGGACGGGACTTGGGGACAGATACGCAGTATTTT,CAISGRDLGTDTQYF
15,TRBJ1-6,TRBV27,-,-,TGTGCCAGCAGTTTACTAGGGGGATATAATTCACCCCTCCACTTT,CASSLLGGYNSPLHF
15,TRBJ2-1,TRBV27,-,-,TGTGCCAGCAGTCCCGACCGTCAGGCCTACAATGAGCAGTTCTTC,CASSPDRQAYNEQFF